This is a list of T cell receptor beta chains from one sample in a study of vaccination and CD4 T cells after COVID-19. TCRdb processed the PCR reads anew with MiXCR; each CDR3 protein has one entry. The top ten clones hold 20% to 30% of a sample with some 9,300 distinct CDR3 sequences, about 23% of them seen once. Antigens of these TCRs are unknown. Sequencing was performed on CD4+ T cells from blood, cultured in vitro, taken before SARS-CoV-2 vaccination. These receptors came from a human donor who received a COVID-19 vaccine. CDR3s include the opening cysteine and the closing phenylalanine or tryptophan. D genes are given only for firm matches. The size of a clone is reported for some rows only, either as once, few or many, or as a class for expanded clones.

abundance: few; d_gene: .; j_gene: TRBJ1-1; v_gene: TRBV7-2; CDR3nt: TGTGCCAGCAGCGGCCGCCTGGGCAGCGGGGACACTGAAGCTTTCTTT; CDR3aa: CASSGRLGSGDTEAFF
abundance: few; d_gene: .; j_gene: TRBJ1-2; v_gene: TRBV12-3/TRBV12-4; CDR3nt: TGTGCCAGCAGCCCTGAGAGTCCTAAGGGCTACACCTTC; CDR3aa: CASSPESPKGYTF
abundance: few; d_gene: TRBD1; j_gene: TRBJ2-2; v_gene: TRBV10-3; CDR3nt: TGTGCCATCGGTACTCAGACAGGGGGTGGCTTAGACACCGGGGAGCTGTTTTTT; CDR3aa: CAIGTQTGGGLDTGELFF
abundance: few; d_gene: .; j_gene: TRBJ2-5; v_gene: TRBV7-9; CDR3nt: TGTGCCAGCAGCTTAGTACAGAGCCAAGAGACCCAGTACTTC; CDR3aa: CASSLVQSQETQYF
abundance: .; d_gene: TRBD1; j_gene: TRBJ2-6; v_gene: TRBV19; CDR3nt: TGTGCCAGTAGTGACTCCGGACAGGGGGACCCCTCTGGGGCCAACGTCCTGACTTTC; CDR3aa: CASSDSGQGDPSGANVLTF
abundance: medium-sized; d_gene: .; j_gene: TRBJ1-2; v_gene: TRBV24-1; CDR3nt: TGTGCCACCAGTGATTTTGTTACTAAGGGGGTACAGGGCGGCTACACCTTC; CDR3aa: CATSDFVTKGVQGGYTF
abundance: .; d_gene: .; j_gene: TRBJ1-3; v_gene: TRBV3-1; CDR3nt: TGTGCCAGCAGCCAAGACCAGGAATCTGGAAACACCATATATTTT; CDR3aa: CASSQDQESGNTIYF
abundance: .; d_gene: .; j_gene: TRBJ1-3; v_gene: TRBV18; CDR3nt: TGTGCCAGCTCACTAGAGCTTTCCCCGTACGGAAACACCATATATTTT; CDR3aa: CASSLELSPYGNTIYF
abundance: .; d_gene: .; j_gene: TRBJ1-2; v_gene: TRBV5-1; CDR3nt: TGCGCCAGCAGCCCAAGGAGCATGGGCTATGGCTACACCTTC; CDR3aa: CASSPRSMGYGYTF
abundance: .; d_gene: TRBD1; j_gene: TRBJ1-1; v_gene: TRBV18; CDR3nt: TGTGCCAGCTCATTCAAGACAGGGGGCAACACTGAAGCTTTCTTT; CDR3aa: CASSFKTGGNTEAFF
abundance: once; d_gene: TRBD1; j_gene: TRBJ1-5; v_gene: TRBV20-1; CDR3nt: TGCAGTGCTAGCCCGGGACAGGGATACAATCAGCCCCAGCATTTT; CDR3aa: CSASPGQGYNQPQHF
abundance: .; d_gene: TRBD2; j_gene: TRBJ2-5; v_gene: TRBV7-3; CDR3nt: TGTGCCAGCAGCTTACGGGGGGGCCAAGGGGAGACCCAGTACTTC; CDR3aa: CASSLRGGQGETQYF
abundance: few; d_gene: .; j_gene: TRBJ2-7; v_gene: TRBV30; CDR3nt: TGTGCCTGGGGACCAGCTAGCTACGAGCAGTACTTC; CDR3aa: CAWGPASYEQYF
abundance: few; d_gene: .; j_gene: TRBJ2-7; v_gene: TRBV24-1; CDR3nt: TGTGCCACCAGTGGTGGGTCATCGACAAACTACGAGCAGTACTTC; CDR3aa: CATSGGSSTNYEQYF
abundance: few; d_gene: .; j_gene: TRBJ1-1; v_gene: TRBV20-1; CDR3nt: TGCAGTGCTAGTATTGGCTTGGCTTTCACTGAAGCTTTCTTT; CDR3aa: CSASIGLAFTEAFF
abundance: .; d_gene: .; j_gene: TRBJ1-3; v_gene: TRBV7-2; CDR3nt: TGTGCCAGCAGCTTACCGGGCCGTAGCTCTGGAAACACCATATATTTT; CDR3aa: CASSLPGRSSGNTIYF